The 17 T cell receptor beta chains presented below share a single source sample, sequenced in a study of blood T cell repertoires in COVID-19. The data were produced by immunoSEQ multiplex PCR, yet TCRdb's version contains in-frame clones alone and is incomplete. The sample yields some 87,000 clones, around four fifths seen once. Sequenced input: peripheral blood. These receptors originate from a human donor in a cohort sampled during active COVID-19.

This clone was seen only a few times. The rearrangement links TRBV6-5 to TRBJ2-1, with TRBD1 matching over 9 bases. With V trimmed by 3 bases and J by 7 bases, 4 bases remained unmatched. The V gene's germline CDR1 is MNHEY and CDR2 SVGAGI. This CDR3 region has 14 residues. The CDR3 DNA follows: TGTGCCAGCAGTTATACGACAGGGGGGAATGAGCAGTTCTTC. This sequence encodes CASSYTTGGNEQFF.

CDR3 nucleotide sequence: TGTGCCAGCAGCGGGATGCTAGCGGGGAGCACAGATACGCAGTATTTT. It encodes CASSGMLAGSTDTQYF. This sequence joins TRBV7-9 and TRBJ2-3; 9 bases line up with TRBD2. Trimming cost V 5 bases and J 0 bases; bases outside gene matches: 6. Germline CDR1 reads SEHNR; CDR2 reads FQNEAQ (reference sequence). The length of the CDR3 is 16 residues.

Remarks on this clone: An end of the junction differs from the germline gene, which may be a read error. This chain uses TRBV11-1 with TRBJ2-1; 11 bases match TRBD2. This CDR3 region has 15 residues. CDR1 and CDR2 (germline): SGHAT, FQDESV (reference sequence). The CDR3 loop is CASNLAGGQGNEQFF. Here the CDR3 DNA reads TGTGCCAGCAACTTAGCGGGGGGGCAGGGCAATGAGCAGTTCTTC. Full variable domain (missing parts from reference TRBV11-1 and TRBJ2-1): EAEVAQSPRYKITEKSQAVAFWCDPISGHATLYWYRQILGQGPELLVQFQDESVVDDSQLPKDRFSAERLKGVDSTLKIQPAELGDSAMYLCASNLAGGQGNEQFFGPGTRLTVL.

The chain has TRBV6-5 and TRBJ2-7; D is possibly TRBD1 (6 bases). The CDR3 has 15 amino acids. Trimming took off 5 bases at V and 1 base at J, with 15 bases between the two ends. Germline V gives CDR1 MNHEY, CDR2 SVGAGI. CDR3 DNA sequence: TGTGCCAGCAGTAACATAGACAGGCTATCCTACGAGCAGTACTTC. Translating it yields CASSNIDRLSYEQYF.

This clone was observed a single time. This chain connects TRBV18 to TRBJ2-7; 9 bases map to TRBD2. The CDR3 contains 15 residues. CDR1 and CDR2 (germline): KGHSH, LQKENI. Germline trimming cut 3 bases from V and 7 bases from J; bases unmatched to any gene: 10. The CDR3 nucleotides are TGTGCCAGCTCACCGTTAGCGGGGGCCCCGGGGGAGCAGTACTTC. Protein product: CASSPLAGAPGEQYF.

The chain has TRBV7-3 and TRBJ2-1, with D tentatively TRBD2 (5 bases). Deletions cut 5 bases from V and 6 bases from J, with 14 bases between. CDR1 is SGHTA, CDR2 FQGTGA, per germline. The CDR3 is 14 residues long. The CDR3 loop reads CASSGSPSPNEQFF. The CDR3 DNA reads TGTGCCAGCAGCGGGAGCCCGTCCCCCAATGAGCAGTTCTTC.

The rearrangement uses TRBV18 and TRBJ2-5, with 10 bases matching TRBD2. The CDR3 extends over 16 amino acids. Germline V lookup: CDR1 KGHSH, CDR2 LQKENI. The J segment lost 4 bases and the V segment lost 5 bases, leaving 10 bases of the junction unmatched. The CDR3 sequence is CASSSQLAGSSETQYF. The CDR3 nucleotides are TGTGCCAGCTCATCTCAACTAGCGGGGTCGTCAGAGACCCAGTACTTC.

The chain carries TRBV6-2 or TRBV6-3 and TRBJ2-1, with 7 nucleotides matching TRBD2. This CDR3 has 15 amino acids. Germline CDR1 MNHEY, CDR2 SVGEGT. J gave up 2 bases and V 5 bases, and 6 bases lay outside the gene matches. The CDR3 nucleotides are TGTGCCAGCAGTAACCCGACTAGCACCTACAATGAGCAGTTCTTC. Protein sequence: CASSNPTSTYNEQFF.

In nucleotides, the CDR3 is TGCGCCAGCGGACTAGCGGTAGACACCGGGGAGCTGTTTTTT. Its translation is CASGLAVDTGELFF. The chain uses TRBV5-1 and TRBJ2-2; TRBD2 agrees at 10 bases. The V gene end was trimmed by 7 bases and the J gene end by 3 bases; junction bases not matched to a gene: 3. Germline V gene lookup returns CDR1 SGHRS and CDR2 YFSETQ. The CDR3 runs 14 residues.

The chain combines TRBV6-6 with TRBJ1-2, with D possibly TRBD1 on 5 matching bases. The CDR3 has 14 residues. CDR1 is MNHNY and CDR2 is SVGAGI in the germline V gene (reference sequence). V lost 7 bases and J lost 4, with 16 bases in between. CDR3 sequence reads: CASTFSGLIYGYTF. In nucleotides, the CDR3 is TGTGCCAGCACCTTCTCGGGACTAATCTATGGCTACACCTTC.

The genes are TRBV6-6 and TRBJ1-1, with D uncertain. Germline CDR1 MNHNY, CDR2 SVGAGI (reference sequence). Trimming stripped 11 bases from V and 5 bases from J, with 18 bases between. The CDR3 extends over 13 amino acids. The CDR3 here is CASDVWGGTEAFF. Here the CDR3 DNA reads TGTGCCTCAGACGTTTGGGGAGGGACTGAAGCTTTCTTT.

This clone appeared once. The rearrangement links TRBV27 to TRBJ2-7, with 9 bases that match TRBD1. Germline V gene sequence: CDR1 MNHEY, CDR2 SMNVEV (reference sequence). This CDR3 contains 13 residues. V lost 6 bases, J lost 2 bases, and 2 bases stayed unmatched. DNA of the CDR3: TGTGCCAGCAGCTGGACAGGGGCCTACGAGCAGTACTTC. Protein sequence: CASSWTGAYEQYF.

DNA for the CDR3: TGTGCCAGCTCGCGGGGGCCGAACACCGGGGAGCTGTTTTTT. Translation gives CASSRGPNTGELFF. The J gene is TRBJ2-2, the V gene TRBV18, with D perhaps matching TRBD2 (7 bases). CDR3 size: 14 residues. The germline V gene has CDR1 KGHSH and CDR2 LQKENI. V lost 6 bases and J 0 bases, leaving 8 bases between the germline ends.

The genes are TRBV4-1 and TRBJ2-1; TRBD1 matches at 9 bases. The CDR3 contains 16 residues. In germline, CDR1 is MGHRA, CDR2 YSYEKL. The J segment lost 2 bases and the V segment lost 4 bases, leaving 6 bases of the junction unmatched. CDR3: CASSPLGQGPYNEQFF. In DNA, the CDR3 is TGCGCCAGCAGCCCCTTGGGACAGGGTCCCTACAATGAGCAGTTCTTC.

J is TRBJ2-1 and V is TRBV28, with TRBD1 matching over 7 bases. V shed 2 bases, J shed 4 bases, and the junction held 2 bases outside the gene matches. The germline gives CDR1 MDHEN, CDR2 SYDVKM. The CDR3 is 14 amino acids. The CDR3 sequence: CASSLGDSYNEQFF. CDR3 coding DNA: TGTGCCAGCAGTTTAGGGGACAGTTACAATGAGCAGTTCTTC.

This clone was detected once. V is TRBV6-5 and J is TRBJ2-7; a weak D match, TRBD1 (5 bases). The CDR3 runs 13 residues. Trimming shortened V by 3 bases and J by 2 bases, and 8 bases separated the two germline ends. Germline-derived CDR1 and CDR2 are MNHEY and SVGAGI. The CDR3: CASSYTTAYEQYF. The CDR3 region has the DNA TGTGCCAGCAGTTATACGACAGCCTACGAGCAGTACTTC.

CDR3 region: CASSPLGTGNNSPLHF. In DNA, the CDR3 is TGTGCCAGCAGCCCGCTCGGGACAGGGAATAATTCACCCCTCCACTTT. The V gene is TRBV3-1 (or the pseudogene TRBV3-2), the J gene TRBJ1-6; TRBD1 aligns across 9 bases. With V trimmed by 4 bases and J by 5 bases, 6 bases remained unmatched. The germline gives CDR1 LGHDT, CDR2 YNNKEL (reference sequence). This CDR3 has 16 residues.